Reported below is one TCR beta chain. Its antigen is currently unknown. The data originate from a study of T-cell memory formation after mild COVID-19. Regarding the study as a whole: The finding that pre-infection memory included some responding clones suggested that cross-reactive memory joined. Second-wave clones with a day 37 peak had unconfirmed SARS-CoV-2 specificity. Clones which contracted sat mainly in CM and EM if CD4+, and in EMRA if CD8+. CD4/CD8 balance held among clones contracting day 15 to 85, and later expanders leaned CD4+.

TCRdb analysed the 5' RACE reads with MiXCR anew, one entry per CDR3 protein. This table holds roughly 550,000 distinct CDR3 sequences, around 20% found once. The germline CDR1 and CDR2 sequences are PRHDT and FYEKMQ (reference sequence). There are 16 residues in the CDR3. The V segment lost 4 bases and the J segment 0 bases; nucleotides outside the gene matches: 7. J is TRBJ2-7 and V is TRBV13, with TRBD2 matching 9 bases. The TCR originated in an adult woman who had mild COVID-19 (a few samples of this study predate the infection). Cell type and time point are not known. The sequenced sample was PBMCs or a T cell subset sorted from them (not recorded which). CDR3: CASSYTTSGSSYEQYF. CDR3 nucleotide sequence: TGTGCCAGCAGCTACACCACTAGCGGGTCCTCCTACGAGCAGTACTTC.